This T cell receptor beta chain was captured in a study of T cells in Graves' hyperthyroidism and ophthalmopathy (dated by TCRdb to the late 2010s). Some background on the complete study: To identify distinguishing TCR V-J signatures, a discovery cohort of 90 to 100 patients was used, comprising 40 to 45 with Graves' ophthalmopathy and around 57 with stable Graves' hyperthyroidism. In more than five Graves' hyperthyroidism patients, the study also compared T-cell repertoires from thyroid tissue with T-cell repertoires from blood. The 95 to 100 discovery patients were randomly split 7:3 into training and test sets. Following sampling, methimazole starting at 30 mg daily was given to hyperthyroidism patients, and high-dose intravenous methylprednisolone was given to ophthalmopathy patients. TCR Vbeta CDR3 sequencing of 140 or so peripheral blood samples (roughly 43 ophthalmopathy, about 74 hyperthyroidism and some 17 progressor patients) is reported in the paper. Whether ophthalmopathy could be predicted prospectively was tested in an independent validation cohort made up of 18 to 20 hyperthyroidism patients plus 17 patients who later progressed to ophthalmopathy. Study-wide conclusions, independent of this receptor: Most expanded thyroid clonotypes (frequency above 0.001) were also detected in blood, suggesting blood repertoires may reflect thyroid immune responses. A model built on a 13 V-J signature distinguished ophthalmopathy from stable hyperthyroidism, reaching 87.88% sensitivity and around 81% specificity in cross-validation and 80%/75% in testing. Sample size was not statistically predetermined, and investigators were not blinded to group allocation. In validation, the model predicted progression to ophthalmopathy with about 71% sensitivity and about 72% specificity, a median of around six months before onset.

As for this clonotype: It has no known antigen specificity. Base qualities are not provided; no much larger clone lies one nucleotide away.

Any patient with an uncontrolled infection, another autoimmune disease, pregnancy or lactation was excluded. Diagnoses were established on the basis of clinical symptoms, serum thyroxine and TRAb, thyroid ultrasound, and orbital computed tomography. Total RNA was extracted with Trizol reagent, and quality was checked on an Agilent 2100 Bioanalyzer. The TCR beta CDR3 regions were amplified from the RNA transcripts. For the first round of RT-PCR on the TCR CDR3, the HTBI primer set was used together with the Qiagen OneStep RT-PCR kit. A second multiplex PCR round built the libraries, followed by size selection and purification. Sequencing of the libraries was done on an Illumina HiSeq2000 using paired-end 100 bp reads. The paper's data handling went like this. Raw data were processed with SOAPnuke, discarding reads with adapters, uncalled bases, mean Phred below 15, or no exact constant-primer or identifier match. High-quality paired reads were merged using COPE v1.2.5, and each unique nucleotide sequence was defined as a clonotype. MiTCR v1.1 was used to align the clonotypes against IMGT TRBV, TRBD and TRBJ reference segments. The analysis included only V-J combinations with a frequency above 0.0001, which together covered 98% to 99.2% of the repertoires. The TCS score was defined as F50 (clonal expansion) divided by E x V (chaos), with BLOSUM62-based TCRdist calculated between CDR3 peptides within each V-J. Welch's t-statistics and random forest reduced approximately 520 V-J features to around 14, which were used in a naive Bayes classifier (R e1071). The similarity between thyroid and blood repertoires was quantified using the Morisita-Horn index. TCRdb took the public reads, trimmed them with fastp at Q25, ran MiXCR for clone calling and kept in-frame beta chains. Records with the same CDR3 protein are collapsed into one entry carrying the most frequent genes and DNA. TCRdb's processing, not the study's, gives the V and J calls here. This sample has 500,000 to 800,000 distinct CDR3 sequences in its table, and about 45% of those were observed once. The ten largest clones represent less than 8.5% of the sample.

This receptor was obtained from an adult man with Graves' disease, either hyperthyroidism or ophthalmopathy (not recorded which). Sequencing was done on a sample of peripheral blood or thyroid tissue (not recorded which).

The CDR3 protein: CSARWTAQGFSPLHF. The DNA is TGCAGTGCTAGATGGACAGCTCAAGGGTTCTCACCCCTCCACTTT. The chain is encoded by TRBV20-1 joined to TRBJ1-6; a tentative D match to TRBD1 spans 6 bases. V lost 2 bases and J lost 10 bases; the stretch between them is 18 bases long. Via the germline V gene (reference sequence), CDR1 is DFQATT and CDR2 SNEGSKA. The cysteine opens and the phenylalanine closes a CDR3 of 15 amino acids. Only CDR3 DNA remains: 45 bases, in frame from the first base.